This T cell receptor (beta chain) was sequenced during a study of blood T cell repertoires in COVID-19. About the study: Italy, Spain and the United States were the sources of the convalescent and acute COVID-19 samples. Sample material is recorded as cDNA or gDNA derived from T cells, B-cell-depleted T cells, or PBMCs.

Authors' methods: Cell counts per sample came from amplifying reference gene primers. The table came from immunoSEQ multiplex PCR; TCRdb's copy has only in-frame clones and leaves some out. V and J calls and clone size come straight from that table; D and trimming were deduced from the DNA. The repertoire holds around 120,000 clones, with roughly nine tenths as singletons. V was shortened by 6 bases and J by 3 bases, with 8 bases between the two germline ends. Germline V gene data show CDR1 as MDHEN and CDR2 as SYDVKM. The CDR3 loop spans 12 amino acids. The sequence came from a man in his 60s with COVID-19, enrolled during active disease. Specimen: peripheral blood. The genes are TRBV28 and TRBJ1-2; D not resolved. The CDR3 bases are TGTGCCAGCAGCCCCCTACACTATGGCTACACCTTC. Translating gives CASSPLHYGYTF.